A selection of T cell receptor beta chains follows, all from one sample in a study of shared T cell receptors in the human thymus. The method was immunoSEQ multiplex PCR; TCRdb's version includes in-frame clones alone and lacks a portion of them. The top ten clones hold about 0.013% of a sample with about 500,000 clones, about four fifths of them seen once. This same sample was also taken into another study, of human thymus T cells.

The sample consisted of thymocytes. The receptors here all came from a boy less than two years old with a congenital heart defect. CDR3s include the opening cysteine and the closing phenylalanine or tryptophan. The order of the fields is clone size, D gene, J gene, CDR3 length, V gene, CDR3 DNA, CDR3 protein. A D gene is named only where the DNA matches it firmly. Some rows have no size entry. The others give once, few or many, or a class for an expanded clone.

NA NA TRBJ2-7 18 TRBV9 TGTGCCAGCAGCGTAGATCCGGGGGAACAGGGGTTGTCCTACGAGCAGTACTTC CASSVDPGEQGLSYEQYF
NA TRBD2 TRBJ2-2 18 TRBV5-8 TGTGCCAGCAGCTCCATGACTAGCGGGAGGAGGAGCACCGGGGAGCTGTTTTTT CASSSMTSGRRSTGELFF
few NA TRBJ1-5 15 TRBV18 TGTGCCAGCTCACCACGGGGGGGGGATAATCAGCCCCAGCATTTT CASSPRGGDNQPQHF
NA TRBD1 TRBJ2-7 16 TRBV14 TGTGCCAGCAGCGCAACTTCCGGGACAGGGGGTTACGAGCAGTACTTC CASSATSGTGGYEQYF
few NA TRBJ2-7 15 TRBV6-1 TGTGCCAGCAGTGATAGGCGGTGCAGCTCCTACGAGCAGTACTTC CASSDRRCSSYEQYF
few TRBD1 TRBJ2-1 14 TRBV5-8 TGTGCCAGCAGCGCGGGACAGGGGAGACATGAGCAGTTCTTC CASSAGQGRHEQFF
NA NA TRBJ2-7 16 TRBV4-3 TGCGCCAGCAGCCAAGATCGAACAGACAGCTCCTACGAGCAGTACTTC CASSQDRTDSSYEQYF
NA TRBD1 TRBJ2-2 17 TRBV6-7 TGTGCCAGCAGTTCCCCCCCGGGACAGGGAACCACCGGGGAGCTGTTTTTT CASSSPPGQGTTGELFF
NA NA TRBJ1-2 13 TRBV6-5 TGTGCCAGCAGTAGGGAGAGTATGAAGGACTACACCTTC CASSRESMKDYTF
NA TRBD2 TRBJ2-3 18 TRBV11-3 TGTGCCAGCAGCTTAGATCGGGGACTAGCGGGAGCGGGGGATACGCAGTATTTT CASSLDRGLAGAGDTQYF
NA TRBD1 TRBJ2-1 16 TRBV7-4 TGTGCCAGCAGCTCCCCCCCGGGACAGGGGAGCAATGAGCAGTTCTTC CASSSPPGQGSNEQFF
NA NA TRBJ2-1 14 TRBV4-3 TGCGCCAGCAGCCAAGATCTAGGCTACAATGAGCAGTTCTTC CASSQDLGYNEQFF
NA NA TRBJ2-3 19 TRBV21-1 TGTGCCAGCAGTCCCCCGGATAGGGAAAGGCCCGGGACTAGCGGGACGCAGTATTTT CASSPPDRERPGTSGTQYF
NA NA TRBJ1-1 16 TRBV5-1 TGCGCCAGCAGCTTGGGTACTTCCTCTAAGAACACTGAAGCTTTCTTT CASSLGTSSKNTEAFF
NA TRBD2 TRBJ2-2 21 TRBV4-1 TGCGCCAGCAGCCCACCTCCGGGACTAGCTTCCCATTACCTTCACACCGGGGAGCTGTTTTTT CASSPPPGLASHYLHTGELFF
NA NA TRBJ1-2 12 TRBV5-1 TGCGCCAGCAGAAGGGGCGTCTATGGCTACACCTTC CASRRGVYGYTF
NA NA TRBJ2-1 17 TRBV10-3 TGTGCCATCAGTGACCGACTCCTCCCTAACTCCTACAATGAGCAGTTCTTC CAISDRLLPNSYNEQFF
NA NA TRBJ2-7 14 TRBV30 TGTGCCTGGAGCTCAGGCAGGGAGGCCTACGAGCAGTACTTC CAWSSGREAYEQYF
NA TRBD1 TRBJ1-1 14 TRBV15 TGTGCCACCAGCAGGGACAGGGTATGCACTGAAGCTTTCTTT CATSRDRVCTEAFF
NA TRBD1 TRBJ1-4 15 TRBV18 TGTGCCAGCTCAACAGGGGACGTTGGGTATGAAAAACTGTTTTTT CASSTGDVGYEKLFF
NA NA TRBJ1-4 17 TRBV5-1 TGCGCCAGCAGCTTGGCCTGGCGGGGAAGGTCTAGAGAAAAACTGTTTTTT CASSLAWRGRSREKLFF
once NA TRBJ2-7 16 TRBV4-2 TGTGCCAGCAGCCCCTACGGGCCTAGCCGCTCCTACGAGCAGTACTTC CASSPYGPSRSYEQYF
NA NA TRBJ2-3 15 TRBV6-5 TGTGCCAGCAGTTATGGTCGGACTGGGGCAGATACGCAGTATTTT CASSYGRTGADTQYF
NA TRBD1 TRBJ2-1 18 TRBV5-4 TGTGCCAGCAGCTTAGACAGGGGAAAGTCTAGCTCCTACAATGAGCAGTTCTTC CASSLDRGKSSSYNEQFF
NA TRBD2 TRBJ2-5 16 TRBV27 TGTGCCAGTACCCCCGGGGCTAGTGGGGGGGAAGAGACCCAGTACTTC CASTPGASGGEETQYF
NA TRBD1 TRBJ1-5 17 TRBV5-8 TGTGCCAGCAGACATACTCTCTCAGGGGGTCCCCATCAGCCCCAGCATTTT CASRHTLSGGPHQPQHF
once TRBD2 TRBJ2-3 17 TRBV4-3 TGCGCCAGCAGCCCAGCCTGGCAGCGGGAGGGTGCAGATACGCAGTATTTT CASSPAWQREGADTQYF
NA NA TRBJ2-1 13 TRBV18 TGTGCCAGCTCACCCCCTCTAGGCGCTGAGCAGTTCTTC CASSPPLGAEQFF
NA NA TRBJ1-1 13 TRBV27 TGTGCCAGCAGAGCCAGGGGGAACACTGAAGCTTTCTTT CASRARGNTEAFF
NA TRBD2 TRBJ2-1 16 TRBV5-6 TGTGCCAGCAGCGTGGGACTAGCGGTGTCCTACAATGAGCAGTTCTTC CASSVGLAVSYNEQFF
NA NA TRBJ2-7 15 TRBV9 TGTGCCAGCAGCGTAGAAGAGGGACACTTCTACGAGCAGTACTTC CASSVEEGHFYEQYF
NA NA TRBJ1-5 16 TRBV27 TGTGCCAGCAGTTTAGGGGGACATTTTAGCAATCAGCCCCAGCATTTT CASSLGGHFSNQPQHF
NA TRBD1 TRBJ1-4 18 TRBV7-9 TGTGCCAGCAGCTTAGTAGCCTATGCAGGGGGTCAGAGTGAAAAACTGTTTTTT CASSLVAYAGGQSEKLFF
NA TRBD1 TRBJ1-4 14 TRBV6-1 TGTGCCAGCAGGGAAGACAGGGAGGGCGAAAAACTGTTTTTT CASREDREGEKLFF
few TRBD2 TRBJ2-7 14 TRBV28 TGTGCCAGCAACCTGTCCGGGAGGGATGACGAGCAGTACTTC CASNLSGRDDEQYF
NA NA TRBJ1-2 14 TRBV30 TGTGCCTGGAGAGGGCCGGGAGCTAACTATGGCTACACCTTC CAWRGPGANYGYTF
NA TRBD1 TRBJ2-4 19 TRBV5-6 TGTGCCAGCAGCCCGTCCCGGGACAGGAAAGATCTAGCCAAAAACATTCAGTACTTC CASSPSRDRKDLAKNIQYF
NA NA TRBJ2-7 12 TRBV7-6 TGTGCCAGCAGCCTTAGCGGCTACGAGCAGTACTTC CASSLSGYEQYF
NA TRBD2 TRBJ2-1 18 TRBV7-8 TGTGCCAGCAGCTTAGCCCACAGGGGCGGGAGGGCCTACAATGAGCAGTTCTTC CASSLAHRGGRAYNEQFF
NA NA TRBJ2-7 20 TRBV14 TGTGCCAGCAGCCAAGTAGAGCCTTCGGGCCACTACCCGGGGGCCTACGAGCAGTACTTC CASSQVEPSGHYPGAYEQYF
once NA TRBJ1-5 14 TRBV7-6 TGTGCCAGCAGCTTAGCAGGGGACAATCAGCCCCAGCATTTT CASSLAGDNQPQHF
few NA TRBJ2-7 15 TRBV14 TGTGCCAGCAGCCATGCCGGCGGCTGGCCCTACGAGCAGTACTTC CASSHAGGWPYEQYF
NA NA TRBJ1-1 15 TRBV6-1 TGTGCCAGCAGTGAAACGCTGCGGCAGAACACTGAAGCTTTCTTT CASSETLRQNTEAFF
NA NA TRBJ1-1 15 TRBV29-1 TGCAGCGCCTGTACAGAGTCGGGACATAGAAATGAAGCTTTCTTT CSACTESGHRNEAFF
NA NA TRBJ1-2 12 TRBV6-5 TGTGCCAGCAGTCAGGGTGACTATGGCTACACCTTC CASSQGDYGYTF
NA NA TRBJ2-7 13 TRBV15 TGTGCCACCAGCAGAGATCGGGTCTACGAGCAGTACTTC CATSRDRVYEQYF
NA TRBD2 TRBJ2-1 14 TRBV19 TGTGCCACCCCGGGGCTAGCGGTCTACAATGAGCAGTTCTTC CATPGLAVYNEQFF
NA NA TRBJ2-3 12 TRBV29-1 TGCAGCGTTGAATATGAGCGAGATACGCAGTATTTT CSVEYERDTQYF
NA TRBD1 TRBJ2-7 14 TRBV5-6 TGTGCCAGCAGTACGGGACAGGGGGCCCACGAGCAGTACTTC CASSTGQGAHEQYF